These 9 T cell receptor beta chains were sequenced from one sample in a study of regulatory T cells in long-lasting Graves disease. Time point described: persistent/refractory GD, antithyroid drugs over 5 years with positive TRAb. With RNA extracted from PBMCs as input, the TCR library was made. In building TCR beta libraries, iRepertoire HTBI primers were used together with Arm-PCR of CDR3 regions. Each CDR3 protein is one row after TCRdb ran MiXCR on the multiplex PCR reads. The sample holds under 450,000 distinct CDR3 sequences; about 23% are singletons and the top ten take 25% to 30%. Specimen: peripheral blood mononuclear cells (PBMCs), collected when the disease was refractory, from a patient treated with antithyroid drugs. Receptor source: a woman aged 40 to 50 with Graves disease.

The rearrangement links TRBV6-5 to TRBJ1-4; the D is unclear. CDR1 MNHEY and CDR2 SVGAGI come from the germline V gene. V shed 2 bases and J shed 8 bases, with 9 bases lying between them. The CDR3 loop spans 13 amino acids. The CDR3 region is CASSYGRGEKLFF. The CDR3 coding sequence is TGTGCCAGCAGTTACGGGCGGGGAGAAAAACTGTTTTTT.

In this sample, this clonotype turned up many times. CDR3 amino acids: CASSKSISYEQYF. CDR3 nucleotide sequence: TGTGCCAGCAGTAAGTCCATCTCCTACGAGCAGTACTTC. The V gene is TRBV12-3 or TRBV12-4, the J gene TRBJ2-7; D is unclear. Trimming left V 5 bases short and J 0 bases short, with 8 bases between. There are 13 residues in the CDR3.

This clonotype was observed a handful of times. CDR3 residues: CASSPGDNTGANVLTF. CDR3 DNA: TGCGCCAGCAGCCCCGGGGACAACACTGGGGCCAACGTCCTGACTTTC. J is TRBJ2-6 and V is TRBV5-1; D is perhaps TRBD1 (6 bases). Germline V gene lookup returns CDR1 SGHRS and CDR2 YFSETQ. This CDR3 is 16 amino acids long. Trimming pared 4 bases from V and 2 bases from J, leaving 13 bases between.

The chain has TRBV19 and TRBJ1-2, with 7 bases lining up with TRBD1. Per the germline V gene, CDR1 is LNHDA and CDR2 is SQIVND (reference sequence). CDR3 length equals 15 residues. Losses at the gene ends were 5 bases for V and 3 bases for J; bases not matched to a gene: 9. This chain's CDR3 is CASSPRQGVYYGYTF. In DNA, the CDR3 is TGTGCCAGTAGTCCACGACAGGGCGTATACTATGGCTACACCTTC.

Ten or more counts support this clonotype. The chain is built from TRBV2 and TRBJ2-7; 8 nucleotides agree with TRBD1. CDR3 length: 13 residues. The V gene's germline CDR1 is SNHLY and CDR2 FYNNEI. The V segment lost 7 bases and the J segment 4 bases; nucleotides outside the gene matches: 6. The CDR3 DNA sequence: TGTGCCAGCAAACAGGGGGATAGGTACGAGCAGTACTTC. This encodes CASKQGDRYEQYF. Full variable domain (missing parts from reference TRBV2 and TRBJ2-7): EPEVTQTPSHQVTQMGQEVILRCVPISNHLYFYWYRQILGQKVEFLVSFYNNEISEKSEIFDDQFSVERPDGSNFTLKIRSTKLEDSAMYFCASKQGDRYEQYFGPGTRLTVT.

This clonotype was recorded many times. This chain connects TRBV28 to TRBJ2-6, with TRBD1 matching 9 bases. The ends lost 6 bases at V and 1 base at J; junction bases unmatched: 10. This CDR3 is built from 18 residues. The V gene's germline CDR1 is MDHEN and CDR2 SYDVKM. DNA of the CDR3: TGTGCCAGCAGCCCACGGGACAGGGTGTTTTCTGGGGCCAACGTCCTGACTTTC. This gives the protein CASSPRDRVFSGANVLTF.

The chain has TRBV11-2 and TRBJ1-5, with D unresolved. V was trimmed by 1 base and J by 5 bases, leaving 6 bases between them. Germline CDR1 SGHAT, CDR2 FQNNGV. This CDR3 contains 13 residues. The CDR3 DNA follows: TGTGCCAGCAGCTTAGGTAGTCATCAGCCCCAGCATTTT. It translates to CASSLGSHQPQHF.

The chain employs TRBV6-1 and TRBJ2-7; 7 positions match TRBD1. J lost 6 bases, V lost 5 bases, and 7 bases had no gene match. The CDR3 runs to 13 residues. Germline CDR1 and CDR2: MNHNS and SASEGT. The CDR3 reads CASSQDRAAEQYF. In DNA form, the CDR3 reads TGTGCCAGCAGTCAAGACAGGGCGGCCGAGCAGTACTTC.

The chain couples TRBV28 to TRBJ2-2, with 11 bases identical to TRBD2. Germline values: CDR1 MDHEN, CDR2 SYDVKM. V lost 2 bases to trimming and J lost 9 bases; unmatched junction nucleotides: 14. CDR3 length equals 18 residues. The CDR3 reads CASSLDQFGLAGARELFF. In DNA, the CDR3 is TGTGCCAGCAGTTTAGACCAGTTCGGACTAGCGGGCGCACGGGAGCTGTTTTTT.